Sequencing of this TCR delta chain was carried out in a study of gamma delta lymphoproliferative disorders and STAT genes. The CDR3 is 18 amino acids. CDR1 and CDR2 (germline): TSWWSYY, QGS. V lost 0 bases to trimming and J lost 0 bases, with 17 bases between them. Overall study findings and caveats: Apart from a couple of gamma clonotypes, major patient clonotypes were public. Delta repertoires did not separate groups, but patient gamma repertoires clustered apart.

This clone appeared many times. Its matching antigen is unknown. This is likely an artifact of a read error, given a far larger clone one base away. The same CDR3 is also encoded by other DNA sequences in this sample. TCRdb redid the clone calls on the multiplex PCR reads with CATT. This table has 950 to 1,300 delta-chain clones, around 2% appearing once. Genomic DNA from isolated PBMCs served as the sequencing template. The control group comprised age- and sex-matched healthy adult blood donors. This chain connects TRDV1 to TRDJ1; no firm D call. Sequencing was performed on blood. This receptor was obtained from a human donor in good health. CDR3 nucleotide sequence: TGTGCTCTTGGGGAACTAGTATTCTCGTACCCTCACACCGATAAACTCATCTTT. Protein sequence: CALGELVFSYPHTDKLIF.